Listed below are T cell receptor beta chains from one sample, sequenced in a study of shared clonotypes between healthy human individuals. Profiled with immunoSEQ multiplex PCR; TCRdb holds only in-frame clones, not every one. The sample lists about 680,000 clones; around 73% were seen once. The specimen sequenced was memory CD4+ T cells sorted from blood. The origin of the receptors is a woman aged 25 to 45 in good health. Each CDR3 is given with its conserved first and last residue. A D gene is named only where the DNA matches it firmly. The size of a clone is reported for some rows only, either as once, few or many, or as a class for expanded clones.

NA	TRBV5-1	TRBJ2-5	NA	14	CASSLAGGQETQYF	TGCGCCAGCAGCTTGGCCGGCGGACAAGAGACCCAGTACTTC
NA	TRBV5-6	TRBJ2-1	NA	16	CASSLFWTAEYNEQFF	TGTGCCAGCAGCTTGTTTTGGACAGCGGAGTACAATGAGCAGTTCTTC
NA	TRBV28	TRBJ2-3	TRBD1	13	CASRETGLGTQYF	TGTGCCAGCAGGGAGACAGGGCTTGGTACGCAGTATTTT
NA	TRBV2	TRBJ2-1	NA	14	CASSEVLAHNEQFF	TGTGCCAGCAGTGAGGTCCTAGCGCACAATGAGCAGTTCTTC
NA	TRBV11-2	TRBJ2-1	TRBD2	17	CASSPRKTSGSYNEQFF	TGTGCCAGCAGCCCCAGAAAGACTAGCGGCAGCTACAATGAGCAGTTCTTC
NA	TRBV11-2	TRBJ1-2	NA	13	CASSSGVNYGYTF	TGTGCCAGCTCTTCGGGGGTGAACTATGGCTACACCTTC
NA	TRBV2	TRBJ2-7	NA	13	CASSELTFYEQYF	TGTGCCAGCAGTGAATTGACGTTCTACGAGCAGTACTTC
few	TRBV7-6	TRBJ2-3	TRBD1	14	CASSLGTGPDTQYF	TGTGCCAGCAGCTTAGGGACAGGGCCAGATACGCAGTATTTT
NA	TRBV12-5	TRBJ2-2	NA	16	CASGLVTGPRTGELFF	TGTGCTAGTGGTTTGGTAACTGGCCCGCGCACCGGGGAGCTGTTTTTT
NA	TRBV5-1	TRBJ2-7	NA	13	CASSLSGTYEQYF	TGCGCCAGCAGCTTGTCAGGGACCTACGAGCAGTACTTC
many	TRBV29-1	TRBJ2-5	NA	12	CSAQTGQETQYF	TGCAGCGCTCAGACAGGACAAGAGACCCAGTACTTC
NA	TRBV4-1	TRBJ1-2	TRBD1	16	CASSRPGQGGDYGYTF	TGCGCCAGCAGCCGACCGGGACAGGGCGGGGACTATGGCTACACCTTC
NA	TRBV27	TRBJ2-1	NA	16	CASSLLADFTYNEQFF	TGTGCCAGCAGTTTATTGGCGGATTTCACCTACAATGAGCAGTTCTTC
NA	TRBV5-1	TRBJ2-5	NA	13	CASSPGTLETQYF	TGCGCCAGCAGCCCCGGGACATTAGAGACCCAGTACTTC
NA	TRBV4-1	TRBJ1-2	NA	13	CASSLGEGRSYTF	TGCGCCAGCAGCTTAGGGGAGGGACGGAGCTACACCTTC
many	TRBV29-1	TRBJ1-1	TRBD1	12	CSADRGNTEAFF	TGCAGCGCCGACAGGGGAAACACTGAAGCTTTCTTT
NA	TRBV9	TRBJ1-4	TRBD1	14	CASSVGRGQEKLFF	TGTGCCAGCAGCGTTGGGAGGGGGCAAGAAAAACTGTTTTTT
once	TRBV7-9	TRBJ1-3	NA	15	CASSPPPRWGNTIYF	TGTGCCAGCAGCCCACCCCCGAGATGGGGAAACACCATATATTTT
NA	TRBV2	TRBJ2-1	NA	14	CASSILGGYNEQFF	TGTGCCAGCAGTATCCTAGGGGGATACAATGAGCAGTTCTTC
NA	TRBV20-1	TRBJ1-2	NA	10	CISGGDGYTF	TGCATCAGCGGGGGGGACGGCTACACCTTC
NA	TRBV30	TRBJ2-3	TRBD2	13	CAWRGGGTDTQYF	TGTGCCTGGAGGGGAGGGGGCACAGATACGCAGTATTTT
NA	TRBV7-9	TRBJ1-2	NA	16	CASSLPINRGREGYTF	TGTGCCAGCAGCTTGCCGATAAATCGGGGGCGGGAAGGCTACACCTTC
NA	TRBV11-2	TRBJ2-1	TRBD2	19	CASSLGLAGGPSSYNEQFF	TGTGCCAGCAGCTTAGGACTAGCGGGAGGCCCGAGCTCCTACAATGAGCAGTTCTTC
NA	TRBV5-4	TRBJ2-5	TRBD2	17	CASSKGGWGIIKETQYF	TGTGCCAGCAGCAAGGGAGGGTGGGGTATAATCAAAGAGACCCAGTACTTC
NA	TRBV7-8	TRBJ1-1	NA	15	CASSLGDVWGTEAFF	TGTGCCAGCAGCTTAGGGGACGTGTGGGGCACTGAAGCTTTCTTT
NA	TRBV11-2	TRBJ2-2	NA	14	CASTLTGNTGELFF	TGTGCCAGCACATTGACAGGGAACACCGGGGAGCTGTTTTTT
NA	TRBV7-8	TRBJ1-1	NA	16	CASSSTRSSMNTEAFF	TGTGCCAGCAGCTCAACCCGATCCAGCATGAACACTGAAGCTTTCTTT
NA	TRBV5-1	TRBJ2-3	NA	13	CASNSGSTDTQYF	TGCGCCAGCAACAGCGGATCCACAGATACGCAGTATTTT
NA	TRBV9	TRBJ2-1	TRBD2	16	CASGRLAGGVGNEQFF	TGTGCCAGCGGCAGACTAGCGGGAGGAGTGGGCAATGAGCAGTTCTTC
NA	TRBV5-1	TRBJ2-4	NA	15	CASSLGDGAKNIQYF	TGCGCCAGCAGCTTGGGGGACGGAGCCAAAAACATTCAGTACTTC
few	TRBV5-1	TRBJ1-2	TRBD1	14	CASSPGRTGDGYTF	TGCGCCAGCAGCCCGGGGCGGACAGGTGATGGCTACACCTTC
once	TRBV2	TRBJ2-3	TRBD2	13	CASTQRETDTQYF	TGTGCCAGCACCCAGCGGGAAACAGATACGCAGTATTTT
once	TRBV6-1	TRBJ1-2	NA	13	CASSEQVDYGYTF	TGTGCCAGCAGTGAACAGGTCGACTATGGCTACACCTTC
NA	TRBV28	TRBJ1-2	NA	12	CASSLQDYGYTF	TGTGCCAGCAGTTTACAGGATTATGGCTACACCTTC
once	TRBV18	TRBJ2-7	NA	12	CASSSSSYEQYF	TGTGCCAGCTCCTCCTCCTCCTACGAGCAGTACTTC
NA	TRBV19	TRBJ2-1	TRBD2	14	CASSRMTSINEQFF	TGTGCCAGTAGTAGAATGACTAGCATCAATGAGCAGTTCTTC